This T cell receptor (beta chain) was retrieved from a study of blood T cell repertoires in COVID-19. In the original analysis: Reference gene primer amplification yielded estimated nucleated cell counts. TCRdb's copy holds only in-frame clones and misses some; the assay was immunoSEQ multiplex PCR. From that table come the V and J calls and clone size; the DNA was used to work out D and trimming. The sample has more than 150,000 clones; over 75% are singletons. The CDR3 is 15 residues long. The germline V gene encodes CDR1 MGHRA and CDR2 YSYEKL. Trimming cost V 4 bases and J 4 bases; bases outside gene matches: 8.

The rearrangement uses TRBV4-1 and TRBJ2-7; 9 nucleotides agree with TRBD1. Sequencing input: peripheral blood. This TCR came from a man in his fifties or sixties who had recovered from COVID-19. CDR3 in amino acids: CASSLAEDRGYEQYF. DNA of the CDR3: TGCGCCAGCAGCCTCGCTGAGGACAGGGGTTACGAGCAGTACTTC.